The rows below give T cell receptor beta chains drawn from one sample of a study of a mutant IDH1 vaccine in newly diagnosed glioma. Only in-frame clones appear in the TCRdb table, and some are missing; sequencing was by immunoSEQ multiplex PCR. The sample includes about 68,000 clones, approximately 88% of them seen just once. The antigens for these receptors are not known. The sample here was PBMCs, taken from a glioma patient whose treatment included an IDH1 peptide vaccine. These receptors all come from a man aged 18 to 30 with glioma. CDR3s include the opening cysteine and the closing phenylalanine or tryptophan. D genes are given only for firm matches. For some rows the clone size is stated as once, few or many, or as a class when expanded; others skip it.

TRBJ2-7	TRBD2	.	TRBV4-1	TGCGCCGGCAGCCAAGAGCCAGCGGGGGTCTACGAGCAGTACTTC	CAGSQEPAGVYEQYF
TRBJ2-1	.	once	TRBV5-4	TGTGCCAGCAGCCCGGGGTGGAGCAATGAGCAGTTCTTC	CASSPGWSNEQFF
TRBJ2-1	.	.	TRBV5-1	TGCGCCAGCAGCCTTTCGCCTGACAGGTCCCACTACAATGAGCAGTTCTTC	CASSLSPDRSHYNEQFF
TRBJ1-2	.	.	TRBV5-6	TGTGCCAGCAGCTACCCGGGGGTGAGATATGGCTACACCTTC	CASSYPGVRYGYTF
TRBJ2-2	TRBD1	.	TRBV18	TGTGCCACCTCCCGGGACAGGGGCACCGGGGAGCTGTTTTTT	CATSRDRGTGELFF
TRBJ2-7	TRBD2	.	TRBV7-2	TGTGCCAGCAGCTTAGCGGGGGGGTCTTTTTCCTACGAGCAGTACTTC	CASSLAGGSFSYEQYF
TRBJ2-1	.	.	TRBV5-1	TGCGCCAGCAGCTCACGGGACACCCTAGCCGATGAGCAGTTCTTC	CASSSRDTLADEQFF
TRBJ1-1	.	.	TRBV7-9	TGTGCCAGCAGCTCCGGGCCAGCCACTGAAGCTTTCTTT	CASSSGPATEAFF
TRBJ2-1	.	.	TRBV30	TGTGCCTGGAGGGACCCCGGGCATGAGCAGTTCTTC	CAWRDPGHEQFF
TRBJ1-2	.	once	TRBV18	TGTGCCAGCTCACCCCAGAACTATGGCTACACCTTC	CASSPQNYGYTF
TRBJ2-7	TRBD2	once	TRBV2	TGTGCCAGCAGGGGGGAAAGGACTAGCGTTTCCTACGAGCAGTACTTC	CASRGERTSVSYEQYF
TRBJ1-6	TRBD1	once	TRBV18	TGTGCCAGCTCACCAAACCTACCGGGACAGGGGGCGGAACCCCTCCACTTT	CASSPNLPGQGAEPLHF
TRBJ2-7	TRBD2	.	TRBV4-2	TGTGCCAGCAGCCAAGAAGAACTAGCGGGAGCGGAGTTTGATGGCGAGCAGTACTTC	CASSQEELAGAEFDGEQYF
TRBJ2-1	.	.	TRBV5-1	TGCGCCAGCAGCTTCCAGGAGAGCTCCTACAATGAGCAGTTCTTC	CASSFQESSYNEQFF
TRBJ1-5	.	.	TRBV6-1	TGTGCCGGGAGGGAAGGCAGATATAGCAATCAGCCCCAGCATTTT	CAGREGRYSNQPQHF
TRBJ1-1	.	.	TRBV4-1	TGCGCCAGCAGCCCTATCCTACAGGGGAACACTGAAGCTTTCTTT	CASSPILQGNTEAFF
TRBJ1-1	.	few	TRBV4-2	TGTGCCAGCAGCCAAGAGGAGGGAAGATGGACTGAAGCTTTCTTT	CASSQEEGRWTEAFF
TRBJ2-1	TRBD2	.	TRBV9	TGTGCCAGCAGCGTAGCGCTAGCGGGAGGGTACAATGAGCAGTTCTTC	CASSVALAGGYNEQFF
TRBJ1-3	.	.	TRBV18	TGTGCCAGCTCACCACTACCGGACTCCTCTGGAAACACCATATATTTT	CASSPLPDSSGNTIYF
TRBJ2-5	TRBD2	few	TRBV13	TGTGCCAGCAGCAATCCGGGACTAGCGGAAGAGACCCAGTACTTC	CASSNPGLAEETQYF
TRBJ2-1	TRBD1	.	TRBV7-2	TGTGCCAGCAGCTTAGCCGGGACAGCCCTCTACAATGAGCAGTTCTTC	CASSLAGTALYNEQFF
TRBJ2-6	.	.	TRBV7-2	TGTGCCAGCAGCTTAGTCTCTGTCTCTGGGGCCAACGTCCTGACTTTC	CASSLVSVSGANVLTF
TRBJ2-2	.	.	TRBV11-2	TGTGCCAGCAGCTTTACCGGGACACAAACCGGGGAGCTGTTTTTT	CASSFTGTQTGELFF
TRBJ2-2	.	.	TRBV27	TGTGCCAGCAGTTTAACCGGGAACACCGGGGAGCTGTTTTTT	CASSLTGNTGELFF
TRBJ2-7	TRBD1	.	TRBV30	TGTGCCTGGAGTGTATCTGGGACAGGGGGCTACGAGCAGTACTTC	CAWSVSGTGGYEQYF
TRBJ2-1	TRBD2	.	TRBV5-1	TGCGCCAGCAGCTTGGGGACCTGGGGGAGGGGTGAGCAGTTCTTC	CASSLGTWGRGEQFF
TRBJ1-2	.	.	TRBV6-5	TGTGCCAGCACCCAAAAGGGTGGGAGGGACTATGGCTACACCTTC	CASTQKGGRDYGYTF
TRBJ1-4	TRBD1	few	TRBV9	TGTGCCAGCAGCGAAACAGGGGTCGCTAATGAAAAACTGTTTTTT	CASSETGVANEKLFF
TRBJ2-4	TRBD1	.	TRBV7-2	TGTGCCAGCAGCTCCCGACAGGGGGATGAGACTGCGGCCAAAAACATTCAGTACTTC	CASSSRQGDETAAKNIQYF
TRBJ2-1	TRBD1	.	TRBV10-3	TGTGCCATCAGTGAGGTTGGGACAGCCTCCTACAATGAGCAGTTCTTC	CAISEVGTASYNEQFF
TRBJ2-2	TRBD1	.	TRBV29-1	TGCAGCGTTCACAGGGGTACGAACACCGGGGAGCTGTTTTTT	CSVHRGTNTGELFF
TRBJ2-1	.	.	TRBV5-1	TGCGCCAGCCGCATAGGGGACAATCACTACAATGAGCAGTTCTTC	CASRIGDNHYNEQFF
TRBJ2-1	.	.	TRBV9	TGTGCCAGCAGCGTAGATAGAAATGAGCAGTTCTTC	CASSVDRNEQFF
TRBJ1-1	.	few	TRBV30	TGTGCCTGGGGTGTATCTACAGGGGAAGCTTTCTTT	CAWGVSTGEAFF
TRBJ2-7	TRBD2	.	TRBV6-6	TGTGCCAGCAGTTACACTAGCGGCTCCTACGAGCAGTACTTC	CASSYTSGSYEQYF
TRBJ1-5	.	once	TRBV7-9	TGTGCCAGCAGCTTAGGGGTTCAGCCCCAGCATTTT	CASSLGVQPQHF
TRBJ1-5	.	.	TRBV7-8	TGTGCCAGCAGCTTAGTGTTCCCTTCCCACAATCAGCCCCAGCATTTT	CASSLVFPSHNQPQHF
TRBJ2-1	TRBD1	once	TRBV18	TGTGCCAGCTCACCACCGAACTTGGACAGGAGCTCCTACAATGAGCAGTTCTTC	CASSPPNLDRSSYNEQFF
TRBJ2-1	TRBD1	.	TRBV4-3	TGCGCCAGCAGCCTCCGAGGACAGGTTGATTCTGAGCAGTTCTTC	CASSLRGQVDSEQFF
TRBJ1-6	.	.	TRBV4-1	TGCGCCAGCAGCCATCGGCAGGGAGATTCACCCCTCCACTTT	CASSHRQGDSPLHF
TRBJ1-2	.	.	TRBV10-3	TGTGCCATCAGGTACGACAGGACCCTGAATGGCTACACCTTC	CAIRYDRTLNGYTF
TRBJ1-1	TRBD1	.	TRBV28	TGTGCCAGCAGTTTTGGGACAGCCTTGAACACTGAAGCTTTCTTT	CASSFGTALNTEAFF
TRBJ2-1	.	.	TRBV4-3	TGCGCCAGCAGCCAAATGGGGGCCAGGAATGAGCAGTTCTTC	CASSQMGARNEQFF
TRBJ1-1	.	.	TRBV5-4	TGTGCCAGCAGCTTAAGCGACAGGAACACTGAAGCTTTCTTT	CASSLSDRNTEAFF
TRBJ2-7	TRBD2	few	TRBV28	TGTGCCAGCAGTCTGGTACTAGCGGGACGCTACGAGCAGTACTTC	CASSLVLAGRYEQYF
TRBJ1-1	.	.	TRBV7-9	TGTGCCAGCAGCCCACGCGGGCCAGACATTCACACTGAAGCTTTCTTT	CASSPRGPDIHTEAFF
TRBJ1-2	.	.	TRBV7-2	TGTGCCAGCAGCTTTAACAGGGAGAACTATGGCTACACCTTC	CASSFNRENYGYTF
TRBJ2-1	TRBD1	.	TRBV25-1	TGTGCCAGCAGTGAATTAGGCAGGGGGCGCATAAATGAGCAGTTCTTC	CASSELGRGRINEQFF
TRBJ2-5	.	once	TRBV5-6	TGTGCCAGCAGCTTGGCCGAGGGGGGCTACGGGCAAGAGACCCAGTACTTC	CASSLAEGGYGQETQYF
TRBJ1-5	.	.	TRBV10-3	TGTGCCATCAGTGAAAAGGGTACCCCTACCATCGATCAGCCCCAGCATTTT	CAISEKGTPTIDQPQHF
TRBJ1-2	.	.	TRBV7-6	TGTGCCAGCAGCTTAGGGCCCAGGGCAACTGGTGGCTACACCTTC	CASSLGPRATGGYTF
TRBJ1-1	TRBD1	.	TRBV9	TGTGCCAGCAGCCCTCAACAGGGGGCCCACACTGAAGCTTTCTTT	CASSPQQGAHTEAFF